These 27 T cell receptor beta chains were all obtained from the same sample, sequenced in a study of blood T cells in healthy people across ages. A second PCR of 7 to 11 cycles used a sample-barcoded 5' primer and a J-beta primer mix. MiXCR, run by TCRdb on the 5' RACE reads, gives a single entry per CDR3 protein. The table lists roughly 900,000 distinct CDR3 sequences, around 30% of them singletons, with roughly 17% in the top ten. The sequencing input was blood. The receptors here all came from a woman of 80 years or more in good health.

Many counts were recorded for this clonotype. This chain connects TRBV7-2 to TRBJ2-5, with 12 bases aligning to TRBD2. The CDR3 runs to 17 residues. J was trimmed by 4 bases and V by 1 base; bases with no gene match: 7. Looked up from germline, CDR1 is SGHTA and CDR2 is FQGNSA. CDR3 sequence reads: CASSLERTSGMGETQYF. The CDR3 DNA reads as TGTGCCAGCAGCTTAGAGAGGACTAGCGGGATGGGAGAGACCCAGTACTTC. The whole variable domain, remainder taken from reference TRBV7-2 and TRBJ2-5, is GAGVSQSPSNKVTEKGKDVELRCDPISGHTALYWYRQSLGQGLEFLIYFQGNSAPDKSGLPSDRFSAERTGGSVSTLTIQRTQQEDSAVYLCASSLERTSGMGETQYFGPGTRLLVL.

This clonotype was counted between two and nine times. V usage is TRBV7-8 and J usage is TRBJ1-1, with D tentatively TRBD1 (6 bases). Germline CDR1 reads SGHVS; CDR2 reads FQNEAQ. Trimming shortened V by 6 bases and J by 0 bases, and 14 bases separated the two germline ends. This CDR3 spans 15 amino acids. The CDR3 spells CASSDTGWMNTEAFF. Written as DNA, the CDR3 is TGTGCCAGCAGTGACACAGGGTGGATGAACACTGAAGCTTTCTTT.

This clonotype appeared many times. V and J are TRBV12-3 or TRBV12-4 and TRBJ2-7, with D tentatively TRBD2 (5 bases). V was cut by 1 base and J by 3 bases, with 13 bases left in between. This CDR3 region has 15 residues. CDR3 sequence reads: CASSLGRASGYEQYF. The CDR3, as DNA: TGTGCCAGCAGTTTAGGGCGGGCTAGTGGCTACGAGCAGTACTTC.

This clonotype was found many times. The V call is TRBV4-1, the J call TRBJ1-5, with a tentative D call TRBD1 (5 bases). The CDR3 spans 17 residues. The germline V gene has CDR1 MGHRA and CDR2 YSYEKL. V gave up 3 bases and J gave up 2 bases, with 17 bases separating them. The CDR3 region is CASSHQRLTGGNQPQHF. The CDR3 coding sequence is TGCGCCAGCAGCCATCAAAGGCTAACAGGAGGCAATCAGCCCCAGCATTTT.

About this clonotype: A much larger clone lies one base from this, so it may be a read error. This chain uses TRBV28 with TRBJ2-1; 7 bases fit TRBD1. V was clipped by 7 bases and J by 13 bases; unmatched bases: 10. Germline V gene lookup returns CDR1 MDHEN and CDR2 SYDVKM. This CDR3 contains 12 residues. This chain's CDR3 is CASISTGQTQFF. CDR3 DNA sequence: TGTGCCAGCATCTCGACAGGGCAGACCCAGTTCTTC.

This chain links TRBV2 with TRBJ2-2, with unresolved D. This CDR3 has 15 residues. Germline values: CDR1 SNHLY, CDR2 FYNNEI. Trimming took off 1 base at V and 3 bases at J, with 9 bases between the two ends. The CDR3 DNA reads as TGTGCCAGCAGTGAAGGGCGGAGACACACCGGGGAGCTGTTTTTT. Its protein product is CASSEGRRHTGELFF.

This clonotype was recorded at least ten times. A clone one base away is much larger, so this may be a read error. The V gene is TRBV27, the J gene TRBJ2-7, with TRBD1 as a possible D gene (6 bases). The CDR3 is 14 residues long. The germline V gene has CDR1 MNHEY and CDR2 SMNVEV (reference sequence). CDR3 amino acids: CAGSFDRFSYEQYF. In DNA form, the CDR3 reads TGTGCCGGCAGTTTCGACAGGTTCTCCTACGAGCAGTACTTC.

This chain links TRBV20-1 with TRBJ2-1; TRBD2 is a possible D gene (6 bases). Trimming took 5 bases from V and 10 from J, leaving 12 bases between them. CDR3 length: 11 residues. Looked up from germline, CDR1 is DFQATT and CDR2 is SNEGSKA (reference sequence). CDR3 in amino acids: CSAWRVREQFF. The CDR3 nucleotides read TGCAGTGCTTGGAGGGTAAGGGAGCAGTTCTTC.

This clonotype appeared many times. The CDR3 sequence is CASSSFGTSGAPRTDTQYF. Written as DNA, the CDR3 is TGTGCCAGTAGTAGCTTCGGGACTAGCGGGGCGCCTCGCACAGATACGCAGTATTTT. The rearrangement links TRBV19 to TRBJ2-3; TRBD2 aligns across 13 bases. This CDR3 region has 19 residues. J was trimmed by 1 base and V by 4 bases; bases with no gene match: 11. The germline V gene has CDR1 LNHDA and CDR2 SQIVND (reference sequence).

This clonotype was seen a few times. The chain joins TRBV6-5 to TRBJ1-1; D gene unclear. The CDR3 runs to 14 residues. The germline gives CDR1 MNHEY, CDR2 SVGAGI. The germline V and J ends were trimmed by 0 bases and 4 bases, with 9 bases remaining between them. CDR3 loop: CASSYSDGGTEAFF. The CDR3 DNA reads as TGTGCCAGCAGTTACTCCGATGGCGGCACTGAAGCTTTCTTT.

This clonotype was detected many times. The CDR3 DNA sequence: TGTGCCATCAGTGACTCTACAGGGACTTATTCTGGGGCCAACGTCCTGACTTTC. It translates to CAISDSTGTYSGANVLTF. The V gene is TRBV10-3, the J gene TRBJ2-6; D might be TRBD1 or TRBD2, each matching 6 bases. CDR1 is ENHRY, CDR2 SYGVKD, per germline. V lost 3 bases to trimming and J lost 1 base, with 16 bases between them. The CDR3 has 18 residues.

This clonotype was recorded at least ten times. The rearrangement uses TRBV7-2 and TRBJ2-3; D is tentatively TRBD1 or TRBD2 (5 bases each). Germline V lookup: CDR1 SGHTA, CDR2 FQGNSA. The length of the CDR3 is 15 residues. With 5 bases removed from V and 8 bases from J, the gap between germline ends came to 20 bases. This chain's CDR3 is CASSLGRTTDGTQYF. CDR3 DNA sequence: TGTGCCAGCAGCCTGGGACGGACCACTGATGGTACGCAGTATTTT.

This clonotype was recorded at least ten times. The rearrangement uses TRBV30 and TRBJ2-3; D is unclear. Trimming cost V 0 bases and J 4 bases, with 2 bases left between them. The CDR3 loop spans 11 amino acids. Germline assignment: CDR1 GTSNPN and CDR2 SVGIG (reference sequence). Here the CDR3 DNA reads TGTGCCTGGAGTGTCTCAGATACGCAGTATTTT. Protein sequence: CAWSVSDTQYF.

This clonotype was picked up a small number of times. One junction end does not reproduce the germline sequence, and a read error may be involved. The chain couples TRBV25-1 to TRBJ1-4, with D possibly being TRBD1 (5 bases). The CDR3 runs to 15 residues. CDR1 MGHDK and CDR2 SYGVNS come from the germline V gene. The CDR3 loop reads CASSEWGVGNERLFF. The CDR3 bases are TGTGCCAGCAGTGAATGGGGGGTTGGGAATGAAAGACTGTTTTTT.

The CDR3 here is CASARDFIEAFF. CDR3 in DNA: TGTGCCAGCGCCAGGGATTTCATTGAAGCTTTCTTT. The chain joins TRBV6-1 to TRBJ1-1, with TRBD1 as a possible D gene (5 bases). Germline-derived CDR1 and CDR2 are MNHNS and SASEGT. Trimming shortened V by 8 bases and J by 7 bases, and 14 bases separated the two germline ends. The CDR3 is 12 residues long.

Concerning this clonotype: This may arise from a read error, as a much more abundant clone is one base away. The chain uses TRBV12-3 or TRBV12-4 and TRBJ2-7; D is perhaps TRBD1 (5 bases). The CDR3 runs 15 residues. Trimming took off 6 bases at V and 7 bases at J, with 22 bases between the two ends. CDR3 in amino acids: CASRPRQGRCGEQYF. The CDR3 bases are TGTGCCAGCAGGCCCCGGCAGGGAAGATGTGGAGAGCAGTACTTC.

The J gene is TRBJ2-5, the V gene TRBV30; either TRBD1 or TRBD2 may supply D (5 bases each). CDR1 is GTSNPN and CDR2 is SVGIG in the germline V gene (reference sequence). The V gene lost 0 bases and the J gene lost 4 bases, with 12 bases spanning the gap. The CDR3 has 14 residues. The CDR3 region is CAWSVEFGGETQYF. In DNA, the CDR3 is TGTGCCTGGAGTGTAGAGTTTGGGGGAGAGACCCAGTACTTC.

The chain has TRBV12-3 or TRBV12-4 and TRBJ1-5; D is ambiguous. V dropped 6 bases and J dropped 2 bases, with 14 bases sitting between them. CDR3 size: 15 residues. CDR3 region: CASSSSLPGNQPQHF. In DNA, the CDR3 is TGTGCCAGCAGCAGTAGCCTTCCTGGCAATCAGCCCCAGCATTTT.

For the CDR3, the DNA is TGTGCCAGCAGCCCCGTACTGGGCCCCTACAATGAGCAGTTCTTC. As protein: CASSPVLGPYNEQFF. This rearrangement joins TRBV11-2 to TRBJ2-1; D not certain. CDR1 is SGHAT, CDR2 FQNNGV, per germline. Trimming left V 5 bases short and J 2 bases short, with 13 bases between. This CDR3 has 15 residues.

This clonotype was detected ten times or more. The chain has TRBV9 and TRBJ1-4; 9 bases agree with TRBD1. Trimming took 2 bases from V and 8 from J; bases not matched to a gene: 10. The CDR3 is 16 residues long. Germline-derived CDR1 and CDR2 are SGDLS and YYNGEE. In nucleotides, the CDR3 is TGTGCCAGCAGCGTGGACCCACAGGGGGCATTCGAAAAACTGTTTTTT. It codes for CASSVDPQGAFEKLFF.

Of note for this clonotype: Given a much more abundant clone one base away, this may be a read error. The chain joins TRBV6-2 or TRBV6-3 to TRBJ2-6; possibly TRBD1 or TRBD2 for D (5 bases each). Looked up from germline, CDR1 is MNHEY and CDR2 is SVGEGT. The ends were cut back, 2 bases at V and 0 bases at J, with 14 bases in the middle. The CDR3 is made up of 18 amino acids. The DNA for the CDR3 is TGTGCCAGCAGTTACCCTCGATTGGGGGTCTCTGGGGCCAACGTCCTGACTTTC. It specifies CASSYPRLGVSGANVLTF.

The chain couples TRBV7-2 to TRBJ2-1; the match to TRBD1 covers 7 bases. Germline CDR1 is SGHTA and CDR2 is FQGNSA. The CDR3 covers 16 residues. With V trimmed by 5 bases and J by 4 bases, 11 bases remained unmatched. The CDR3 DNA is TGTGCCAGCAGCCCCGGCTCCAGGGGGAGATACAATGAGCAGTTCTTC. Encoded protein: CASSPGSRGRYNEQFF.

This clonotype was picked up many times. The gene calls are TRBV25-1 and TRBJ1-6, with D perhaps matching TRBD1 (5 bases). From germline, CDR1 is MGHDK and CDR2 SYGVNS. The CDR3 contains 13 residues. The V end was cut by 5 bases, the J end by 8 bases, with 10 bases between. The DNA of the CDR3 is TGTGCCAGCAGTTGGTTAGGGGATTCACCCCTCCACTTT. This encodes CASSWLGDSPLHF.

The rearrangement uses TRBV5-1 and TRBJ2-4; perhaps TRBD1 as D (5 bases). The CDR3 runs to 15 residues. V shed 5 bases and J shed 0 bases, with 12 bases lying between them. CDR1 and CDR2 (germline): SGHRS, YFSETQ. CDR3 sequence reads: CASRQGEPAKNIQYF. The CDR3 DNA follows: TGCGCCAGCAGGCAAGGGGAACCAGCCAAAAACATTCAGTACTTC.

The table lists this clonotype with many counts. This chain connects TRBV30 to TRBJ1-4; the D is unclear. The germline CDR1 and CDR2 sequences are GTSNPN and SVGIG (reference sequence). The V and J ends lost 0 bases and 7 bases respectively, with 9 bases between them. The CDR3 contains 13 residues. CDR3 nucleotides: TGTGCCTGGAGTGTACGAGTTGGTGAAAAACTGTTTTTT. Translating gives CAWSVRVGEKLFF.

The DNA of the CDR3 is TGCAGTGCTAGAAGCCCCGTAGGCAAGCAGTACTTC. Translating it yields CSARSPVGKQYF. This sequence joins TRBV20-1 and TRBJ2-5; D not resolved. This CDR3 is built from 12 residues. V dropped 2 bases and J dropped 11 bases, with 15 bases sitting between them. The germline V gene encodes CDR1 DFQATT and CDR2 SNEGSKA (reference sequence).

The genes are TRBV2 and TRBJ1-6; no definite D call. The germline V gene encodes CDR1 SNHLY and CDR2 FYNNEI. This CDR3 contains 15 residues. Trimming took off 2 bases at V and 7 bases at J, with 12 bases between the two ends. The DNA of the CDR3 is TGTGCCAGCAGTGAAAGAAGGACTACAAATTCACCCCTCCACTTT. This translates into CASSERRTTNSPLHF.